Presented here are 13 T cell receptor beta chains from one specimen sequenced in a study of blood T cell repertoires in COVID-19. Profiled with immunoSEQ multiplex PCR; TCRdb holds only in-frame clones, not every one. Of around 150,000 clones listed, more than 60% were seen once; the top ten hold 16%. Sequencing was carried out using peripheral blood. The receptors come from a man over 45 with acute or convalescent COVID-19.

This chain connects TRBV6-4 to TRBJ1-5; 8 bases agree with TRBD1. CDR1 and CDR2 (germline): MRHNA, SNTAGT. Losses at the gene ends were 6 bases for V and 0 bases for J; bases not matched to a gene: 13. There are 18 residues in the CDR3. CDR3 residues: CASRFRDRPDYSNQPQHF. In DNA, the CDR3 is TGTGCCAGCAGGTTCCGGGACAGGCCAGACTATAGCAATCAGCCCCAGCATTTT.

The CDR3 sequence is CAWSRTDHPNEKLFF. The CDR3 DNA follows: TGTGCCTGGAGTCGGACAGACCACCCTAATGAAAAACTGTTTTTT. The chain joins TRBV30 to TRBJ1-4; D may be TRBD1 (6 bases). The CDR3 spans 15 residues. Germline loops: CDR1 GTSNPN, CDR2 SVGIG (reference sequence). Trimming cost V 2 bases and J 3 bases, with 13 bases left between them.

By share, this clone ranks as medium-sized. The CDR3 protein is CASSYQDTTNSPLHF. Written as DNA, the CDR3 is TGTGCCAGCAGTTACCAAGATACGACAAATTCACCCCTCCACTTT. The genes are TRBV6-2 or TRBV6-3 and TRBJ1-6, with D uncertain. Trimming removed 2 bases at V and 7 bases at J, with 12 bases between. Germline V gene sequence: CDR1 MNHEY, CDR2 SVGEGT. The CDR3 has 15 residues.

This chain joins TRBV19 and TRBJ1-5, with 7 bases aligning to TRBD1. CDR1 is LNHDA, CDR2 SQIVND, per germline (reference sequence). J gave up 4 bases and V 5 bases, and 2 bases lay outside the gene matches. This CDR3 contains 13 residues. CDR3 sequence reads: CASSARGNQPQHF. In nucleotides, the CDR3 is TGTGCCAGTAGTGCCAGGGGGAATCAGCCCCAGCATTTT.

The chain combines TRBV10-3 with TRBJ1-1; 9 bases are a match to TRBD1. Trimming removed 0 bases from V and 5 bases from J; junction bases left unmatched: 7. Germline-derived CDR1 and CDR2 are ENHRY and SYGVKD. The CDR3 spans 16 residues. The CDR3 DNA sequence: TGTGCCATCAGTGAGTCAAAGGGACAGGGTGTAACTGAAGCTTTCTTT. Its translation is CAISESKGQGVTEAFF.

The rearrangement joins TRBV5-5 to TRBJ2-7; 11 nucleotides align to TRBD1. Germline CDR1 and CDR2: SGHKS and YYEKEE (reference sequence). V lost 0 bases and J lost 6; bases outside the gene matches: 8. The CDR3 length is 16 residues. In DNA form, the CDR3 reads TGTGCCAGCAGCTTGGCCAGAGGACAGGGGGCGCCCGAGCAGTACTTC. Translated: CASSLARGQGAPEQYF.

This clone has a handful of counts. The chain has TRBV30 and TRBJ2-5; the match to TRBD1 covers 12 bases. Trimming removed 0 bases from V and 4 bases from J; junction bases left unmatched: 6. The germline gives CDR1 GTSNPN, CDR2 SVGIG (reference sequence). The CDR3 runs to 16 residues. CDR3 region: CAWSVRDRGPGETQYF. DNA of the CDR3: TGTGCCTGGAGTGTCCGGGACAGGGGGCCAGGAGAGACCCAGTACTTC.

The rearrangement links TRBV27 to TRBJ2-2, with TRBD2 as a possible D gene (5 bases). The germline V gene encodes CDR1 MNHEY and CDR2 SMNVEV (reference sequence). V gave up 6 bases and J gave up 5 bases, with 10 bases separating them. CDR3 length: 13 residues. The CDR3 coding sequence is TGTGCCAGCAGCGGGATGGGGACCGGGGAGCTGTTTTTT. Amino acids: CASSGMGTGELFF.

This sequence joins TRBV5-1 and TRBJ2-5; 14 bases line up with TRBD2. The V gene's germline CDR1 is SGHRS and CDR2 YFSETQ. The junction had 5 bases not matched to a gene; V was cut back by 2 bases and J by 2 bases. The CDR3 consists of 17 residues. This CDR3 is CASSFSGTSGGQETQYF. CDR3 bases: TGCGCCAGCAGCTTCTCCGGGACTAGCGGGGGACAAGAGACCCAGTACTTC.

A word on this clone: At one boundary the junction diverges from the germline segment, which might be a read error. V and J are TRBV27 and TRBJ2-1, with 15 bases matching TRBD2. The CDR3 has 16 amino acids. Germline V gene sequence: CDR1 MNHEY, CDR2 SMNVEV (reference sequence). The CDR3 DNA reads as TGTGCCAGCAGTTCACACTCCGGGACTAGCGGGGGGCCGACCGTCTTC. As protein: CASSSHSGTSGGPTVF.

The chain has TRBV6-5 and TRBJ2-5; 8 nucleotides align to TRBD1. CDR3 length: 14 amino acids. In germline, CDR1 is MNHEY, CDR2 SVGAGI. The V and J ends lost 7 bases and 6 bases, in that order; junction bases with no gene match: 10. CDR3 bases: TGTGCCAGCACAGGACCTAACAGGGGGAAGACCCAGTACTTC. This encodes CASTGPNRGKTQYF.

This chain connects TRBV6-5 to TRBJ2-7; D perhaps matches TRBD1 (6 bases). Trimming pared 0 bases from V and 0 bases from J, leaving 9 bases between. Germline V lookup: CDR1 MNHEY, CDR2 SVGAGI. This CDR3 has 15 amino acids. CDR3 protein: CASSYSDRDSYEQYF. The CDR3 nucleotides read TGTGCCAGCAGTTACTCGGACAGAGACTCCTACGAGCAGTACTTC.

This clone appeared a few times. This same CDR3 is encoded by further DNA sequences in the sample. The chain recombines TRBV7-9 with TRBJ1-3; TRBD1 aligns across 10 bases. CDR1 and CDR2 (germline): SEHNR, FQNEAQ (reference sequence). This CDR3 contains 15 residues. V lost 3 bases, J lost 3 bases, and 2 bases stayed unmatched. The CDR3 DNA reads TGTGCCAGCAGCTTCGGACAGGGGGATGGAAACACCATATATTTT. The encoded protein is CASSFGQGDGNTIYF.